Listed here are 26 T cell receptor beta chains from one sample, sequenced in a study of T-cell memory formation after mild COVID-19. TCRdb processed the 5' RACE reads anew with MiXCR; each CDR3 protein has one entry. The sample holds around 140,000 distinct CDR3 sequences, about 6.1% seen once. Source material: PBMCs or a T cell subset sorted from them (not recorded which). These TCRs come from an adult woman who had mild COVID-19 (a few samples of this study predate the infection). Cell type and time point are not known.

This clonotype was seen at least ten times. Written as DNA, the CDR3 is TGTGCCAGCAGCTTAGTGCTCCTTTACACAGATACGCAGTATTTT. This sequence encodes CASSLVLLYTDTQYF. This chain links TRBV7-2 with TRBJ2-3; D remains unclear. CDR1 is SGHTA, CDR2 FQGNSA, per germline. The CDR3 runs to 15 residues. Trimming removed 1 base at V and 2 bases at J, with 10 bases between.

There are many counts of this clonotype. The chain is built from TRBV10-3 and TRBJ2-7, with D tentatively TRBD2 (6 bases). Trimming removed 6 bases at V and 4 bases at J, with 16 bases between. Germline V gene lookup returns CDR1 ENHRY and CDR2 SYGVKD. The CDR3 is made up of 14 amino acids. In DNA form, the CDR3 reads TGTGCCATCAGCTATGGTGGGGGGTCGTACGAGCAGTACTTC. Protein: CAISYGGGSYEQYF.

This clonotype was seen more than once but under ten times. This chain uses TRBV18 with TRBJ2-2; no firm D call. This CDR3 region has 15 residues. The V end lost 3 bases, the J end lost 4 bases, and 12 bases lay between the germline ends. Germline loops: CDR1 KGHSH, CDR2 LQKENI. CDR3 loop: CASSPLPTITGELFF. CDR3 DNA: TGTGCCAGCTCACCCCTACCTACTATCACCGGGGAGCTGTTTTTT. Looking up the rest from reference TRBV18 and TRBJ2-2 gives the full variable domain: NAGVMQNPRHLVRRRGQEARLRCSPMKGHSHVYWYRQLPEEGLKFMVYLQKENIIDESGMPKERFSAEFPKEGPSILRIQQVVRGDSAAYFCASSPLPTITGELFFGEGSRLTVL.

In its sample, this clonotype was seen a few times. J is TRBJ2-2 and V is TRBV6-6; D gene uncertain. In germline, CDR1 is MNHNY, CDR2 SVGAGI (reference sequence). This CDR3 spans 15 amino acids. Between the trimmed V and J ends, which lost 6 bases and 1 base, there was a span of 12 bases. The DNA for the CDR3 is TGTGCCAGCAGCCCCCAGTCCGGGAACACCGGGGAGCTGTTTTTT. As protein: CASSPQSGNTGELFF.

This clonotype has at least ten counts. V gene TRBV5-1 combines with J gene TRBJ2-7; no definite D call. Germline assignment: CDR1 SGHRS and CDR2 YFSETQ. This CDR3 has 16 residues. V lost 4 bases, J lost 3 bases, and 20 bases lay in between. CDR3 DNA sequence: TGCGCCAGCAGCGCCACAGTCGGTCTCAGTGACTACGAGCAGTACTTC. Translated, it gives CASSATVGLSDYEQYF.

This clonotype was seen ten or more times. The chain has TRBV6-6 and TRBJ2-1, with D maybe TRBD2 (5 bases). The CDR3 has 13 amino acids. Trimming shortened V by 0 bases and J by 7 bases, and 7 bases separated the two germline ends. CDR1 and CDR2 from the germline V gene are MNHNY and SVGAGI (reference sequence). The CDR3 protein is CASSYSRGNEQFF. CDR3 DNA: TGTGCCAGCAGTTACTCGCGAGGGAATGAGCAGTTCTTC.

The chain joins TRBV20-1 to TRBJ2-7; D not resolved. V was clipped by 5 bases and J by 2 bases, with 10 bases between them. CDR1 is DFQATT and CDR2 is SNEGSKA in the germline V gene (reference sequence). The CDR3 covers 12 residues. The CDR3 sequence is CSALQDPYEQYF. Here the CDR3 DNA reads TGCAGTGCTTTGCAAGACCCCTACGAGCAGTACTTC.

This clonotype was observed at least ten times. The chain links TRBV20-1 to TRBJ1-3; D may be TRBD1 (6 bases). The germline V gene has CDR1 DFQATT and CDR2 SNEGSKA (reference sequence). Trimming removed 6 bases from V and 2 bases from J, with 17 bases in between. The CDR3 spans 15 residues. The CDR3 sequence: CSADLWGAPGNTIYF. CDR3 in DNA: TGCAGTGCCGATCTCTGGGGGGCGCCTGGAAACACCATATATTTT.

About this clonotype itself: A read error may be the cause here, since a much bigger clone is one base away. The chain is built from TRBV7-2 and TRBJ2-1; the match to TRBD1 covers 7 bases. The CDR3 sequence is 12 residues long. Germline loops: CDR1 SGHTA, CDR2 FQGNSA. The CDR3 DNA is TGTGCCAGCAGCTTAGTAACGGGACAGAAGTTATTC. Protein product: CASSLVTGQKLF.

This clonotype was recorded a few times. The V call is TRBV9, the J call TRBJ2-6; 8 nucleotides align to TRBD1. Trimming at V came to 0 bases and at J to 2 bases, leaving 4 bases not matched to a gene. The CDR3 consists of 17 residues. CDR1 is SGDLS, CDR2 YYNGEE, per germline. CDR3 loop: CASSVGQGKAGANVLTF. CDR3 bases: TGTGCCAGCAGCGTAGGACAGGGGAAGGCTGGGGCCAACGTCCTGACTTTC.

The chain uses TRBV3-1 and TRBJ2-3; weak D call: TRBD1 (6 bases). The germline V gene has CDR1 LGHDT and CDR2 YNNKEL (reference sequence). V lost 4 bases and J lost 3, with 14 bases in between. There are 15 residues in the CDR3. CDR3 DNA: TGTGCCAGCAGCCCTTTGGGGGCAAGGACAGATACGCAGTATTTT. This sequence encodes CASSPLGARTDTQYF.

This clonotype was seen repeatedly, ten times or more. The chain recombines TRBV12-3 or TRBV12-4 with TRBJ1-5; D not certain. The CDR3 spans 14 residues. Trimming shortened V by 2 bases and J by 7 bases, and 12 bases separated the two germline ends. The CDR3 sequence: CASSLYQVDQPQHF. The CDR3 DNA sequence: TGTGCCAGCAGTTTATATCAGGTTGACCAGCCCCAGCATTTT.

This rearrangement joins TRBV7-9 to TRBJ1-1, with 10 positions matching TRBD1. V trimming: 2 bases; J trimming: 3 bases; junction bases outside the gene matches: 3. CDR1 is SEHNR, CDR2 FQNEAQ, per germline (reference sequence). CDR3 length: 15 residues. The CDR3 DNA reads TGTGCCAGCAGCTTATTTGGGACAGGGGACACTGAAGCTTTCTTT. It translates to CASSLFGTGDTEAFF.

This clonotype was picked up many times. The V gene is TRBV5-8, the J gene TRBJ1-5; the match to TRBD1 covers 9 bases. There are 15 residues in the CDR3. Looked up from germline, CDR1 is SGHTS and CDR2 is YDEGEE. With 3 bases clipped from V and 1 base from J, the junction kept 2 bases outside the gene matches. In nucleotides, the CDR3 is TGTGCCAGCAGCTACAGGGGGCAAAGCAATCAGCCCCAGCATTTT. It is translated as CASSYRGQSNQPQHF. Looking up the rest from reference TRBV5-8 and TRBJ1-5 gives the full variable domain: EAGVTQSPTHLIKTRGQQATLRCSPISGHTSVYWYQQALGLGLQFLLWYDEGEERNRGNFPPRFSGRQFPNYSSELNVNALELEDSALYLCASSYRGQSNQPQHFGDGTRLSIL.

This clonotype showed up just a few times. CDR3 loop: CASSVEGVSDTQYF. The CDR3 DNA sequence: TGTGCCAGCAGCGTAGAAGGGGTTTCAGATACGCAGTATTTT. This sequence joins TRBV9 and TRBJ2-3; the D gene is possibly TRBD1 (5 bases). V dropped 0 bases and J dropped 4 bases, with 9 bases sitting between them. Germline V gives CDR1 SGDLS, CDR2 YYNGEE. There are 14 residues in the CDR3.

This clonotype was recorded many times. The rearrangement uses TRBV6-6 and TRBJ2-3; D is tentatively TRBD1 or TRBD2 (5 bases each). This CDR3 is built from 15 residues. Germline V gene sequence: CDR1 MNHNY, CDR2 SVGAGI (reference sequence). V shed 4 bases and J shed 1 base, with 12 bases lying between them. CDR3 protein: CASSSGRLRTDTQYF. The CDR3 DNA follows: TGTGCCAGCAGTTCGGGACGTCTACGCACAGATACGCAGTATTTT.

The rearrangement links TRBV24-1 to TRBJ2-1, with a tentative D call TRBD2 (6 bases). V was clipped by 0 bases and J by 12 bases, with 20 bases between them. CDR3 size: 16 residues. Germline CDR1 and CDR2: KGHDR and SFDVKD. CDR3 nucleotides: TGTGCCACCAGTGATTTGATGAGCGGACTAACTGCCGGGCAGTTCTTC. Amino acids: CATSDLMSGLTAGQFF.

The gene calls are TRBV7-2 and TRBJ2-7; D perhaps matches TRBD2 (6 bases). Trimming pared 7 bases from V and 1 base from J, leaving 14 bases between. CDR1 and CDR2 (germline): SGHTA, FQGNSA. The length of the CDR3 is 14 residues. The CDR3 nucleotides are TGTGCCAGCACGCTGCGGGGCAGTTCCTACGAGCAGTACTTC. This sequence encodes CASTLRGSSYEQYF.

This clonotype was counted between two and nine times. DNA of the CDR3: TGCGCCAGCAGCCCTGGACTAGCGGGGGCCTTCTCCTACGAGCAGTACTTC. As protein: CASSPGLAGAFSYEQYF. The rearrangement links TRBV4-1 to TRBJ2-7; 13 bases fit TRBD2. CDR3 size: 17 residues. J was trimmed by 0 bases and V by 4 bases; bases with no gene match: 6. Germline V gives CDR1 MGHRA, CDR2 YSYEKL.

This clonotype was seen repeatedly, ten times or more. The chain recombines TRBV4-1 with TRBJ2-7; the D call may be TRBD1 or TRBD2 (6 bases each). This CDR3 comprises 15 residues. V was pared by 6 bases and J by 7 bases, with 22 bases between. Germline assignment: CDR1 MGHRA and CDR2 YSYEKL. The CDR3 DNA sequence: TGCGCCAGCAGTCCAGGACACGGGGGCTCCTGGGAGCAGTACTTC. As protein: CASSPGHGGSWEQYF.

There are many counts of this clonotype. J is TRBJ1-2 and V is TRBV20-1; 7 bases agree with TRBD1. V lost 0 bases, J lost 7 bases, and 2 bases stayed unmatched. Germline values: CDR1 DFQATT, CDR2 SNEGSKA (reference sequence). This CDR3 is built from 12 residues. The CDR3 DNA follows: TGCAGTGCTAGAGAATGGGACAGTGGCTACACCTTC. Amino acid sequence: CSAREWDSGYTF.

The chain couples TRBV18 to TRBJ1-1; D perhaps matches TRBD1 (6 bases). CDR1 and CDR2 (germline): KGHSH, LQKENI. Trimming took 6 bases from V and 1 from J, leaving 12 bases between them. The CDR3 has 14 residues. CDR3 region: CASSLGTKNTEAFF. Written as DNA, the CDR3 is TGTGCCAGCTCGCTGGGGACAAAGAACACTGAAGCTTTCTTT. Filled out from reference TRBV18 and TRBJ1-1, the complete variable domain reads NAGVMQNPRHLVRRRGQEARLRCSPMKGHSHVYWYRQLPEEGLKFMVYLQKENIIDESGMPKERFSAEFPKEGPSILRIQQVVRGDSAAYFCASSLGTKNTEAFFGQGTRLTVV.

In this sample, this clonotype turned up many times. The chain combines TRBV12-3 or TRBV12-4 with TRBJ1-5; TRBD1 matches 9 bases. This CDR3 is built from 13 residues. The V segment lost 6 bases and the J segment 4 bases; nucleotides outside the gene matches: 1. In nucleotides, the CDR3 is TGTGCCAGCAGGGGACAGGGAAATCAGCCCCAGCATTTT. Translated: CASRGQGNQPQHF.

This clonotype was detected a few times. The rearrangement links TRBV6-5 to TRBJ2-7; TRBD1 aligns across 8 bases. Unmatched junction bases numbered 8, after V lost 5 bases and J lost 5 bases. The CDR3 spans 14 residues. The germline CDR1 and CDR2 sequences are MNHEY and SVGAGI. The chain's CDR3 is CASSAARTGNEQYF. The CDR3 DNA reads TGTGCCAGCAGTGCCGCTCGGACAGGGAACGAGCAGTACTTC.

The CDR3, as DNA: TGTGCCAGCAGCTTTATTCAGCTGAACACTGAAGCTTTCTTT. It specifies CASSFIQLNTEAFF. The chain is built from TRBV7-2 and TRBJ1-1; D unresolved. Trimming took 3 bases from V and 0 from J, leaving 8 bases between them. The CDR3 totals 14 residues. In germline, CDR1 is SGHTA, CDR2 FQGNSA.

This clonotype has at least ten counts. V is TRBV6-6 and J is TRBJ1-5; 8 nucleotides line up with TRBD1. V was pared by 2 bases and J by 0 bases, with 21 bases of the junction left unmatched. Germline V gene data show CDR1 as MNHNY and CDR2 as SVGAGI (reference sequence). The CDR3 length is 22 residues. The CDR3 region is CASSYVNSFGQGGQYSNQPQHF. CDR3 DNA: TGTGCCAGCAGTTACGTGAATTCCTTCGGACAGGGTGGGCAATATAGCAATCAGCCCCAGCATTTT.